A selection of T cell receptor beta chains follows, all from one sample in a study of shared clonotypes between healthy human individuals. The data were produced by immunoSEQ multiplex PCR, yet TCRdb's version contains in-frame clones alone and is incomplete. The sample yields roughly 2.2 million clones, approximately 95% seen once. Sequences were obtained from naive CD4+ T cells from PBMCs. These receptors all stem from a man aged 18 to 29 in good health. Some clones in this sample may be carry-over from other donors' samples. Each CDR3 is given with its conserved first and last residue. Part of the rows lack a size; the others show once, few, many or a class for expanded clones.

TRBV6-1	TRBJ1-5	-	CASSETRRGGNNQPQHF
TRBV7-3	TRBJ2-5	-	CASSLGSQGTKRETQYF
TRBV7-9	TRBJ2-5	-	CASSTTSGKETQYF
TRBV6-6	TRBJ2-7	once	CASSTILVSGSYEQYF
TRBV27	TRBJ1-5	-	CASSLWTGGQPQHF
TRBV7-9	TRBJ2-6	-	CASSSGANVLTF
TRBV5-1	TRBJ2-7	-	CASSLETGGHEQYF
TRBV29-1	TRBJ2-7	-	CSATGQGYEQYF
TRBV4-2	TRBJ2-1	once	CASSLDNSGEPYNEQFF
TRBV5-1	TRBJ2-2	-	CASSPPTGANTGELFF
TRBV28	TRBJ2-7	-	CASSLTSGSYEQYF
TRBV5-6	TRBJ2-3	-	CASSLALAGPTDTQYF
TRBV5-5	TRBJ2-6	-	CASSVTGSSGANVLTF
TRBV20-1	TRBJ1-1	-	CSAQTVGAFF
TRBV6-5	TRBJ1-2	-	CAAGGRYGYTF